This TCR beta chain was documented in a study of T-cell memory formation after mild COVID-19. TCRdb ran MiXCR on the 5' RACE reads and lists one entry per CDR3 protein. There are hundreds of thousands of distinct CDR3 sequences in the sample; roughly 17% occur only once, and about 12% lies in the top ten. Germline lookup yields CDR1 SGDLS and CDR2 YYNGEE. Germline trimming cut 4 bases from V and 8 bases from J; bases unmatched to any gene: 10. The CDR3 is made up of 15 amino acids. The source is an adult woman who had mild COVID-19 (a few samples of this study predate the infection). Cell type and time point are not known. This rearrangement joins TRBV9 to TRBJ2-1; TRBD2 agrees at 9 bases. Sequencing was performed on PBMCs or a T cell subset sorted from them (not recorded which). The CDR3 reads CASSSAGTSFDEQFF. The CDR3 DNA reads as TGTGCCAGCAGCTCTGCCGGGACTAGCTTCGATGAGCAGTTCTTC.